Listed below are T cell receptor beta chains from one sample, sequenced in a study of blood T cell repertoires in COVID-19. Sequencing used immunoSEQ multiplex PCR; TCRdb keeps in-frame clones, though not all of them. The sample has 250,000 or so clones, approximately 91% seen once. Sequencing was done on a sample of peripheral blood. All receptors derive from a woman aged 40-49 years who had recovered from COVID-19. CDR3s include the opening cysteine and the closing phenylalanine or tryptophan. Some rows mark clone size as missing; the rest say once, few, many or name a class of expanded clone.

v_call: TRBV11-2
clone_size: .
cdr3_length: 16
cdr3_aa: CASSFSRTSGTGELFF

v_call: TRBV10-3
clone_size: .
cdr3_length: 11
cdr3_aa: CAISRGETQYF

v_call: TRBV7-9
clone_size: once
cdr3_length: 16
cdr3_aa: CASSITQAGSSTEAFF

v_call: TRBV9
clone_size: .
cdr3_length: 15
cdr3_aa: CASSVTGGAYNEQFF

v_call: TRBV5-1
clone_size: once
cdr3_length: 15
cdr3_aa: CASSLRTGAATEAFF

v_call: TRBV6-2/TRBV6-3
clone_size: once
cdr3_length: 14
cdr3_aa: CASSYVGVADTQYF

v_call: TRBV28
clone_size: .
cdr3_length: 15
cdr3_aa: CASSLGFGGRYGYTF

v_call: TRBV18
clone_size: .
cdr3_length: 16
cdr3_aa: CASSREGGTSGQPQHF

v_call: TRBV11-3
clone_size: .
cdr3_length: 16
cdr3_aa: CASSFSLAGVTDTQYF

v_call: TRBV6-1
clone_size: .
cdr3_length: 16
cdr3_aa: CASSEAWGQANEKLFF

v_call: TRBV5-1
clone_size: .
cdr3_length: 17
cdr3_aa: CASSFPEKAGGGETQYF